This T cell receptor beta chain was captured in a study of cytomegalovirus exposure and HLA in healthy donors. With respect to this clone: What it binds is unknown.

This CDR3 has 15 residues. Trimming took off 7 bases at V and 4 bases at J, with 18 bases between the two ends. Germline-derived CDR1 and CDR2 are MNHNS and SASEGT. Repertoires were generated with immunoSEQ multiplex PCR, while TCRdb's copy carries only in-frame clones and drops some. The sample has about 180,000 clones, 85% seen once. General observations from the study: In vitro confirmation showed a few CMV-associated chains to be CMV antigen specific. Rarity marked most TCR sequences, yet some public TCRs occurred in many donors. Cytomegalovirus association was listed for about 180 TCR beta chains. High specificity and sensitivity for cytomegalovirus status were reported for the classifier.

The clonotype comes from a man younger than 30 in good health and CMV-seropositive. Sequences were obtained from PBMCs. The chain couples TRBV6-1 to TRBJ2-3; a possible D gene is TRBD1 (6 bases). In nucleotides, the CDR3 is TGTGCCAGCACCCTGAACAGGGCTGACGCAGATACGCAGTATTTT. It translates to CASTLNRADADTQYF.